Sequencing of this T cell receptor (beta chain) was carried out in a study of blood T cell repertoires in COVID-19. Study-level background: Some COVID-19 samples were acute and others convalescent; all came from the United States, Italy and Spain. In each case, the material was cDNA or gDNA derived from T cells, B-cell-depleted T cells, or PBMCs.

With 11 bases removed from V and 7 bases from J, the gap between germline ends came to 12 bases. This CDR3 has 12 amino acids. CDR1 and CDR2 (germline): MNHNY, SVGAGI (reference sequence). How the authors handled the data: Amplification of reference gene primers was used by the study to estimate nucleated cell counts. Generated by immunoSEQ multiplex PCR, the TCRdb table keeps only in-frame clones and is missing some. Clone size and the V and J calls come from that table; the DNA yielded D and trimming. There are 250,000 to 300,000 clones in the sample; around 86% occur only once, and around 3.6% lies in the top ten.

This chain uses TRBV6-6 with TRBJ1-6, with D tentatively TRBD1 (6 bases). The origin of this receptor is a man aged 18-30 years with active or convalescent COVID-19. Specimen: peripheral blood. The CDR3 coding sequence is TGTGCCGGAAGGGGGGGAAATTCACCCCTCCACTTT. Translation: CAGRGGNSPLHF.